The clone carrying this TCR beta chain came up a few times. The antigen remains unidentified. The data originate from a study of shared clonotypes between healthy human individuals. Study-wide results and caveats: Memory subsets generally showed lower estimated richness than naive subsets.

Per the original methods: Junction-only immunoSEQ data arrived without quality scores, meaning filtering differed. The assay was immunoSEQ multiplex PCR, and TCRdb's table has in-frame clones only and misses some. The D gene and trimming were derived from the DNA, and the V and J assignments and clone size from that table. The table lists about 980,000 clones, 70% to 85% of them singletons, with approximately 1.5% in the top ten. The TCR originated in a young man in good health. The material sequenced was memory CD4+ T cells sorted from blood. Subset denoted: CD45RA-negative fraction.

CDR3 sequence (DNA): TGTGCCAGCAGCTTAGGGCAAGGTAGGGTTGGCACAGATACGCAGTATTTT. It translates to CASSLGQGRVGTDTQYF. This chain links TRBV13 with TRBJ2-3; D call uncertain. V lost 0 bases, J lost 1 base, and 14 bases lay in between. Per germline, CDR1 PRHDT and CDR2 FYEKMQ (reference sequence). The CDR3 extends over 17 amino acids.